This TCR beta chain emerged from a study of blood T cell repertoires in COVID-19. Study overall: COVID-19 samples collected from the United States, Italy and Spain covered acute and convalescent phases.

There are 13 residues in the CDR3. Germline V gene sequence: CDR1 KGHSH, CDR2 LQKENI. As to this clone: Its ends do not fully match the called genes, so a read error is possible.

Participants reported their clinical history, and cohort assignment relied on those reports. In the source study's methods: Reference gene primers were amplified, and this amplification served to estimate nucleated cell counts. Only in-frame clones appear in the TCRdb table, and some are missing; sequencing was by immunoSEQ multiplex PCR. Clone size and V and J calls were adopted from that table, with D and trimming inferred from the DNA. The sample holds 400,000 or so clones, 87% seen once. The V call is TRBV18, the J call TRBJ1-1, with D perhaps matching TRBD1 (5 bases). The TCR originated in a man aged 35-49 years in a cohort exposed to, infected with or recovered from COVID-19 (not recorded which). The material sequenced was PBMCs or T cells enriched from blood (not recorded which). The CDR3 spells CASWGDGYTEAFF. The CDR3 region has the DNA TGTGCCAGCTGGGGCGATGGGTACACAGAAGCTTTCTTT.